This T cell receptor beta chain was recorded in a study of cytomegalovirus exposure and HLA in healthy donors. General study findings and limits: According to a later analysis, donors in an Asian-associated ancestry cluster reportedly had fewer N-insertions than the approximately 670-donor mean.

A remark on this clone: The antigen is not known.

The PCR made use of 60 Vbeta and 13 Jbeta primers. Source study methods: A later analysis tallied some 80 million unique TCR beta chains, some 12 million of them shared. The table came from immunoSEQ multiplex PCR; TCRdb's copy has only in-frame clones and leaves some out. V and J calls and clone size follow that table, whereas D and trimming were derived from the DNA. The sample gives under 150,000 clones, over 65% of which show up once; approximately 3.5% is in the top ten. The V end lost 5 bases, the J end lost 7 bases, and 11 bases lay between the germline ends. The V gene's germline CDR1 is GTSNPN and CDR2 SVGIG (reference sequence). This CDR3 is built from 11 residues.

V usage is TRBV30 and J usage is TRBJ1-1, with D tentatively TRBD1 (6 bases). The source of this sequence is a woman between 25 and 40 years old in good health and CMV-seropositive. Sequenced: PBMCs. CDR3 nucleotide sequence: TGTGCCTGGCAGGGACACTTTGAAGCTTTCTTT. This gives the protein CAWQGHFEAFF.